These 20 T cell receptor beta chains originate from one sample sequenced in a study of T cell repertoires in cytomegalovirus infection. TCRdb reprocessed the reads with MiXCR, giving one entry per CDR3 protein. Among some 700,000 distinct CDR3 sequences listed, about 40% were seen once. The sample comprised PBMCs. Every receptor here comes from a human donor in good health (CMV status not recorded). Some clones in this sample may be carry-over from other donors' samples.

Ten or more counts support this clonotype. The V call is TRBV12-3 or TRBV12-4, the J call TRBJ2-7; 11 bases are shared with TRBD2. J gave up 0 bases and V 6 bases, and 1 base lay outside the gene matches. CDR3 size: 14 residues. CDR3: CASRTSGSSYEQYF. The CDR3, as DNA: TGTGCCAGCAGAACTAGCGGGAGCTCCTACGAGCAGTACTTC.

Notes on this clonotype: This is likely a read error, given that the CDR3 carries no conserved phenylalanine or tryptophan at its end. The chain carries TRBV7-2 and TRBJ2-1; 13 bases map to TRBD2. Germline V lookup: CDR1 SGHTA, CDR2 FQGNSA. The CDR3 loop spans 15 amino acids. Unmatched junction bases numbered 9, after V lost 4 bases and J lost 12 bases. This CDR3 is CASSSRTSGGYGQFC. CDR3 DNA: TGTGCCAGCAGCTCACGGACTAGCGGGGGCTATGGGCAGTTCTGC.

This clonotype was counted a few times. In DNA, the CDR3 is TGTGCCACCAGTGACAGCCGGACAGGGTCGAACACTGAAGCTTTCTTT. Translating it yields CATSDSRTGSNTEAFF. This rearrangement joins TRBV24-1 to TRBJ1-1; 8 nucleotides line up with TRBD1. The CDR3 consists of 16 residues. Germline V gene sequence: CDR1 KGHDR, CDR2 SFDVKD. Unmatched junction bases numbered 7, after V lost 4 bases and J lost 1 base.

This clonotype was seen repeatedly, ten times or more. The chain links TRBV5-5 to TRBJ1-2; D unclear. V lost 3 bases, J lost 7 bases, and 22 bases lay in between. Germline V CDR1 and CDR2: SGHKS, YYEKEE (reference sequence). This CDR3 has 16 residues. The CDR3: CASSWVRVTRESGYTF. The CDR3 DNA sequence: TGTGCCAGCAGCTGGGTTAGGGTAACCCGAGAAAGTGGCTACACCTTC.

The gene calls are TRBV4-1 and TRBJ2-2; 8 nucleotides match TRBD2. The length of the CDR3 is 16 residues. With 2 bases clipped from V and 2 bases from J, the junction kept 4 bases outside the gene matches. Germline loops: CDR1 MGHRA, CDR2 YSYEKL. In DNA, the CDR3 is TGCGCCAGCAGCCAATATGCGGGGGGAAACACCGGGGAGCTGTTTTTT. Translation gives CASSQYAGGNTGELFF.

The chain joins TRBV14 to TRBJ2-2; tentative D call: TRBD1 (6 bases). Trimming cost V 2 bases and J 2 bases, with 15 bases left between them. Looked up from germline, CDR1 is SGHDN and CDR2 is FVKESK. The CDR3 spans 17 residues. DNA of the CDR3: TGTGCCAGCAGCCAATACCGACAGGAGCCTAACACCGGGGAGCTGTTTTTT. As protein: CASSQYRQEPNTGELFF. The whole variable domain, remainder taken from reference TRBV14 and TRBJ2-2, is EAGVTQFPSHSVIEKGQTVTLRCDPISGHDNLYWYRRVMGKEIKFLLHFVKESKQDESGMPNNRFLAERTGGTYSTLKVQPAELEDSGVYFCASSQYRQEPNTGELFFGEGSRLTVL.

About this clonotype itself: This could be a read error, since a much larger clone is one nucleotide away. This chain connects TRBV7-6 to TRBJ2-1, with D possibly TRBD1 on 6 matching bases. From germline, CDR1 is SGHVS and CDR2 FNYEAQ. This CDR3 has 15 amino acids. CDR3 DNA sequence: TGTGCCAGCAGCTCCAGGGGACAAAACTACAAGGAGCAGTTCTTC. The encoded protein is CASSSRGQNYKEQFF. Drawing the rest from reference TRBV7-6 and TRBJ2-1, the complete variable domain is GAGVSQSPRYKVTKRGQDVALRCDPISGHVSLYWYRQALGQGPEFLTYFNYEAQQDKSGLPNDRFSAERPEGSISTLTIQRTEQRDSAMYRCASSSRGQNYKEQFFGPGTRLTVL.

This clonotype has more than one count but fewer than ten. The rearrangement uses TRBV7-8 and TRBJ2-1, with 8 bases lining up with TRBD2. The CDR3 sequence is 15 residues long. V lost 5 bases, J lost 3 bases, and 6 bases stayed unmatched. The germline CDR1 and CDR2 sequences are SGHVS and FQNEAQ. The CDR3 nucleotides read TGTGCCAGCAGCCTGCGGGAGGCCCTCTACAATGAGCAGTTCTTC. This translates into CASSLREALYNEQFF.

This clonotype appeared a few times. The chain joins TRBV28 to TRBJ1-2; tentatively, D is TRBD1 (6 bases). The CDR3 sequence is 16 residues long. Per germline, CDR1 MDHEN and CDR2 SYDVKM. Trimming shortened V by 5 bases and J by 8 bases, and 24 bases separated the two germline ends. The CDR3 reads CASSPSEDSSELGYTF. CDR3 DNA sequence: TGTGCCAGCAGTCCATCCGAGGACAGTTCCGAACTCGGCTACACCTTC.

This clonotype was detected a few times. The chain uses TRBV4-2 and TRBJ2-1; the D is unclear. Germline V CDR1 and CDR2: LGHNA, YNFKEQ. V was clipped by 5 bases and J by 4 bases, with 15 bases between them. The CDR3 runs 15 residues. In DNA, the CDR3 is TGTGCCAGCAGCGAAGTCCTGGGTCAGTACAATGAGCAGTTCTTC. It is translated as CASSEVLGQYNEQFF.

This clonotype has just a few counts. The V gene is TRBV5-1, the J gene TRBJ2-3; either TRBD1 or TRBD2 may fit D (5 bases each). Germline-derived CDR1 and CDR2 are SGHRS and YFSETQ. Trimming removed 0 bases at V and 4 bases at J, with 12 bases between. The CDR3 loop spans 15 amino acids. Here the CDR3 DNA reads TGCGCCAGCAGCTTGGCCGGGACCCTTTCAGATACGCAGTATTTT. This gives the protein CASSLAGTLSDTQYF. The full variable domain, in which reference TRBV5-1 and TRBJ2-3 provide the parts outside the CDR3, is KAGVTQTPRYLIKTRGQQVTLSCSPISGHRSVSWYQQTPGQGLQFLFEYFSETQRNKGNFPGRFSGRQFSNSRSEMNVSTLELGDSALYLCASSLAGTLSDTQYFGPGTRLTVL.

Only a few counts were recorded for this clonotype. This rearrangement joins TRBV28 to TRBJ2-2; the D is unclear. Germline values: CDR1 MDHEN, CDR2 SYDVKM. CDR3 length: 13 amino acids. V was cut by 3 bases and J by 6 bases, with 8 bases left in between. The CDR3 sequence: CASSFHGPGELFF. Here the CDR3 DNA reads TGTGCCAGCAGTTTTCATGGGCCCGGGGAGCTGTTTTTT. The full variable domain, completed using reference TRBV28 and TRBJ2-2, is DVKVTQSSRYLVKRTGEKVFLECVQDMDHENMFWYRQDPGLGLRLIYFSYDVKMKEKGDIPEGYSVSREKKERFSLILESASTNQTSMYLCASSFHGPGELFFGEGSRLTVL.

This sequence joins TRBV12-3 or TRBV12-4 and TRBJ1-1; TRBD1 is a possible D gene (5 bases). With 6 bases removed from V and 2 bases from J, the gap between germline ends came to 13 bases. The CDR3 has 14 amino acids. The CDR3 region has the DNA TGTGCCAGCAGGATGGACACCCACAACACTGAAGCTTTCTTT. Translation gives CASRMDTHNTEAFF.

V is TRBV7-6 and J is TRBJ2-5; 7 bases align to TRBD2. The CDR3 length is 15 residues. CDR1 and CDR2 (germline): SGHVS, FNYEAQ. V shed 5 bases, J shed 5 bases, and the junction held 11 bases outside the gene matches. As DNA, the CDR3 is TGTGCCAGCAGCCCCACTGACTTCGGGGGGGAGACCCAGTACTTC. This gives the protein CASSPTDFGGETQYF.

The chain couples TRBV7-8 to TRBJ2-7; D possibly corresponds to TRBD1 (6 bases). The CDR3 runs 17 residues. Trimming removed 1 base at V and 4 bases at J, with 20 bases between. Germline CDR1 reads SGHVS; CDR2 reads FQNEAQ. CDR3 nucleotide sequence: TGTGCCAGCAGCTTAGGGTTCCACACCAGGGGTCAGTACGAGCAGTACTTC. It translates to CASSLGFHTRGQYEQYF.

The genes are TRBV13 and TRBJ2-1; D perhaps matches TRBD2 (7 bases). Germline CDR1 is PRHDT and CDR2 is FYEKMQ (reference sequence). This CDR3 has 15 residues. With 4 bases removed from V and 7 bases from J, the gap between germline ends came to 17 bases. CDR3 sequence: CASSSLAWGPNEQFF. The CDR3 bases are TGTGCCAGCAGCTCACTAGCGTGGGGGCCAAATGAGCAGTTCTTC.

There are many counts of this clonotype. This chain joins TRBV7-8 and TRBJ2-2; weak D call: TRBD2 (5 bases). The V end lost 0 bases, the J end lost 5 bases, and 10 bases lay between the germline ends. The CDR3 totals 15 residues. Germline lookup yields CDR1 SGHVS and CDR2 FQNEAQ. The CDR3 nucleotides are TGTGCCAGCAGCTTAGCGGGAGTCTGGACCGGGGAGCTGTTTTTT. It codes for CASSLAGVWTGELFF.

Many counts were recorded for this clonotype. The CDR3 spells CASSFGRLRGGPGNTEAFF. For the CDR3, the DNA is TGTGCCAGCAGCTTCGGCCGTTTACGAGGGGGGCCAGGGAACACTGAAGCTTTCTTT. J is TRBJ1-1 and V is TRBV7-9; tentative D call: TRBD1 (6 bases). CDR3 length: 19 amino acids. Per the germline V gene, CDR1 is SEHNR and CDR2 is FQNEAQ (reference sequence). V was shortened by 3 bases and J by 1 base, with 24 bases between the two germline ends.

This clonotype was detected only once. Compared with germline, one end of the junction differs, possibly owing to a read error. The genes are TRBV10-3 and TRBJ2-1; D is unclear. The CDR3 runs 11 residues. The germline CDR1 and CDR2 sequences are ENHRY and SYGVKD. The CDR3 protein is CAISGDNERFF. The CDR3 DNA reads as TGTGCCATCAGTGGAGACAATGAGCGGTTCTTC.

The V and J genes are TRBV7-6 and TRBJ2-2, with 7 bases that match TRBD2. CDR1 SGHVS and CDR2 FNYEAQ come from the germline V gene. The CDR3 runs to 16 residues. Trimming removed 5 bases from V and 4 bases from J; junction bases left unmatched: 10. The CDR3 here is CASSRPAGETTGELFF. CDR3 in DNA: TGTGCCAGCAGCAGACCGGCGGGAGAAACCACCGGGGAGCTGTTTTTT.